This T cell receptor beta chain was captured by sequencing in a study of blood T cell repertoires in COVID-19 (dated by TCRdb to 2020 to 2021). At the level of the whole study: The collaborator samples originated in the United States, Italy and Spain and spanned the acute and convalescent phases of COVID-19. The dataset comprised deeply sampled blood TCRbeta repertoires from subjects exposed to, actively infected with, or recovered from COVID-19. Sample metadata almost always included a de-identified subject ID, COVID-19 status, age in years and sex. Samples came from the ongoing ImmuneRACE study (first 160 participants) plus 1,254 subjects from 6 global collaborators. The repertoires were released in a freely available public database meant as a resource for research on the immune response to SARS-CoV-2. Where available, HLA class I and class II types were taken from metadata supplied by the sample provider and were not determined by assay-based typing. The material from the prospective study consisted of cDNA or gDNA derived from T cells, B-cell-depleted T cells, or PBMCs.

Here is what the overall study found, with its caveats: The amount of clinical and demographic metadata varied by source and participant and was provided uncurated.

In the prospective study, participants were roughly 18 to 95 years old, resided in about two dozen geographic areas of the United States, and were enrolled through a virtual design. In the prospective study, participants were assigned to cohorts based on the clinical history participants reported in a screening survey and a study questionnaire. For ImmuneRACE Cohort 3, a participant was defined as recovered based on two consecutive negative NP/OP PCR tests, clearance by a healthcare professional, or resolution of symptoms. In the prospective study, mobile phlebotomists collected whole blood, serum and a nasopharyngeal or oropharyngeal swab from each participant. Over an approximately 2-month period, participants in the prospective study had the option of providing additional blood draws and questionnaires. Before DNA extraction, blood samples from the prospective study were shipped at room temperature or frozen.

TCRbeta CDR3 regions were amplified from genomic DNA using the immunoSEQ Assay, a bias-controlled multiplex PCR. On the authors' methods: The number of nucleated cells in each sample was estimated from the amplification of reference gene primers within the assay. To quantify the absolute abundance of each unique TCRbeta CDR3 rearrangement, sequence reads were collapsed and filtered. For each sample, productive Simpson clonality was calculated as the square root of Simpson's diversity index over productive rearrangements. As stored in TCRdb, this immuneACCESS dataset retains in-frame rearrangements with V and J assigned. A fraction of the clones does not appear; measured against another copy, unresolved V genes explain less than half of the discrepancy, and the remainder lacks a known reason. The V and J calls and clone size are taken from that table; D and trimming were inferred from the DNA. This sample is represented by hundreds of thousands of clones; 85% to 90% of them were singletons. In total, the top ten clones hold approximately 1.2% of the sample.

About this clone itself: Which antigen it targets is not known. No much larger clone exists at a distance of one base, and base qualities are not known.

V trim: 6 bases; J trim: 2 bases; unmatched bases: 9. CDR1 ENHRY and CDR2 SYGVKD are derived from the germline V gene. From the cysteine up to the phenylalanine, the CDR3 has a length of 16 residues. Only the CDR3 region is kept as DNA, spanning 48 bases read in frame from base 1. The TCR comes from a man in his thirties or forties who had recovered from COVID-19. The chain links TRBV10-3 with TRBJ2-7; 11 bases in the middle match TRBD2. The sequenced sample was PBMCs or T cells enriched from blood (not recorded which). The base sequence is TGTGCCATCAGCGGGACCGGGACTAGCGGTCCCTACGAGCAGTACTTC. Translated, this gives CAISGTGTSGPYEQYF.